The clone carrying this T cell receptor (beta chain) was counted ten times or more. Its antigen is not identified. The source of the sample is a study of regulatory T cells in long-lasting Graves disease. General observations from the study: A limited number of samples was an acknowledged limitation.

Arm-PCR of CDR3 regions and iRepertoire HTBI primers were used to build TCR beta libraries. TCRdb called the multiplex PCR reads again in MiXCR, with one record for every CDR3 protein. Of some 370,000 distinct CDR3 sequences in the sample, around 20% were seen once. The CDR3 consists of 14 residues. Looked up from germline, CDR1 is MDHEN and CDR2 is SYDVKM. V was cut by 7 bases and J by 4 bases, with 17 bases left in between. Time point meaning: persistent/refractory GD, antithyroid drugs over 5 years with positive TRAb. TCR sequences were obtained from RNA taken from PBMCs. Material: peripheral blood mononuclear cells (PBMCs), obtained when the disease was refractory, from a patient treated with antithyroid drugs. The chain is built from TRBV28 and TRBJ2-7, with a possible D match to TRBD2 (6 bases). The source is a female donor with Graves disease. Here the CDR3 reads CASTKGGGLYEQYF. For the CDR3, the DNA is TGTGCCAGCACCAAAGGAGGAGGGTTATACGAGCAGTACTTC. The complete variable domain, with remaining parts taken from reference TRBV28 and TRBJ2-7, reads DVKVTQSSRYLVKRTGEKVFLECVQDMDHENMFWYRQDPGLGLRLIYFSYDVKMKEKGDIPEGYSVSREKKERFSLILESASTNQTSMYLCASTKGGGLYEQYFGPGTRLTVT.